One sample yielded the 8 T cell receptor beta chains listed below, sequenced in a study of T cells in tuberculosis. Assay: immunoSEQ multiplex PCR; the TCRdb copy retains only in-frame clones and omits some. There are approximately 35,000 clones in the sample; approximately 96% occur only once, and roughly 6.2% lies in the top ten. The sequencing input was PBMCs. These TCRs come from a donor between 10 and 35 years old with latent tuberculosis or without tuberculosis infection.

This rearrangement joins TRBV2 to TRBJ1-5; 7 bases are shared with TRBD1. The junction had 4 bases not matched to a gene; V was cut back by 7 bases and J by 1 base. CDR1 and CDR2 from the germline V gene are SNHLY and FYNNEI. The CDR3 runs to 14 residues. The CDR3 DNA reads TGTGCCAGCACTAGGGGGCCCAGCAATCAGCCCCAGCATTTT. It translates to CASTRGPSNQPQHF.

The chain links TRBV15 to TRBJ2-7; D might be TRBD1 (6 bases). This CDR3 contains 16 residues. Trimming took 1 base from V and 5 from J, leaving 18 bases between them. The V gene's germline CDR1 is LNHNV and CDR2 YYDKDF (reference sequence). The CDR3 loop is CATSRASGTSSHEQYF. CDR3 coding DNA: TGTGCCACCAGCAGAGCCTCCGGGACATCCAGCCACGAGCAGTACTTC. The entire variable domain, with the rest obtained from reference TRBV15 and TRBJ2-7, is as follows: DAMVIQNPRYQVTQFGKPVTLSCSQTLNHNVMYWYQQKSSQAPKLLFHYYDKDFNNEADTPDNFQSRRPNTSFCFLDIRSPGLGDTAMYLCATSRASGTSSHEQYFGPGTRLTVT.

The CDR3: CASSTDRGTEAFF. As DNA, the CDR3 is TGCGCCAGCAGCACCGACAGGGGCACTGAAGCTTTCTTT. The rearrangement links TRBV5-1 to TRBJ1-1; 8 positions agree with TRBD1. The CDR3 runs to 13 residues. J lost 4 bases, V lost 4 bases, and 3 bases had no gene match. CDR1 SGHRS and CDR2 YFSETQ come from the germline V gene.

In DNA form, the CDR3 reads TGCGCCAGCAGCCAAGGCTGGGACAGCGCCTTCATGAACACTGAAGCTTTCTTT. Protein: CASSQGWDSAFMNTEAFF. The rearrangement uses TRBV4-1 and TRBJ1-1, with TRBD1 matching 7 bases. The ends lost 1 base at V and 0 bases at J; junction bases unmatched: 11. There are 18 residues in the CDR3. CDR1 is MGHRA, CDR2 YSYEKL, per germline.

The CDR3 DNA sequence: TGTGCCAGTAGTCGTGGACATCCGAAACTCTCTGGAAACACCATATATTTT. Translating gives CASSRGHPKLSGNTIYF. V is TRBV5-4 and J is TRBJ1-3; D is perhaps TRBD1 (5 bases). The CDR3 length is 17 residues. Looked up from germline, CDR1 is SGHNT and CDR2 is YYREEE (reference sequence). V was pared by 8 bases and J by 0 bases, with 21 bases between. The complete variable domain, with remaining parts taken from reference TRBV5-4 and TRBJ1-3, reads ETGVTQSPTHLIKTRGQQVTLRCSSQSGHNTVSWYQQALGQGPQFIFQYYREEENGRGNFPPRFSGLQFPNYSSELNVNALELDDSALYLCASSRGHPKLSGNTIYFGEGSWLTVV.

This clone was observed once. The chain has TRBV18 and TRBJ2-3, with TRBD1 matching 11 bases. CDR1 is KGHSH and CDR2 is LQKENI in the germline V gene. J gave up 4 bases and V 3 bases, and 6 bases lay outside the gene matches. The CDR3 length is 16 residues. CDR3 nucleotide sequence: TGTGCCAGCTCACCGTTCGCGGGACAGGGGGCAGATACGCAGTATTTT. Translating it yields CASSPFAGQGADTQYF. The full variable domain, rest sourced from reference TRBV18 and TRBJ2-3, is NAGVMQNPRHLVRRRGQEARLRCSPMKGHSHVYWYRQLPEEGLKFMVYLQKENIIDESGMPKERFSAEFPKEGPSILRIQQVVRGDSAAYFCASSPFAGQGADTQYFGPGTRLTVL.

The V call is TRBV6-5, the J call TRBJ1-2; the match to TRBD1 covers 7 bases. V shed 4 bases and J 4 bases; nucleotides not matched to a gene: 3. The CDR3 sequence is 13 residues long. The germline gives CDR1 MNHEY, CDR2 SVGAGI. DNA for the CDR3: TGTGCCAGCAGTTCCGCAGGGGGCTATGGCTACACCTTC. This translates into CASSSAGGYGYTF.

Here the CDR3 DNA reads TGCAGCGTTGCATTGGACAGGGGCCCGGATACGCAGTATTTT. This gives the protein CSVALDRGPDTQYF. V is TRBV29-1 and J is TRBJ2-3; the match to TRBD1 covers 9 bases. V dropped 4 bases and J dropped 6; count of bases not matched to a gene: 8. This CDR3 region has 14 residues. CDR1 is SQVTM and CDR2 is ANQGSEA in the germline V gene.